The 14 T cell receptor beta chains below were found in one sample sequenced in a study of cytomegalovirus exposure and HLA in healthy donors. PCR primers comprised 60 Vbeta and 13 Jbeta primers. Only in-frame clones appear in the TCRdb table, and some are missing; sequencing was by immunoSEQ multiplex PCR. The sample carries about 160,000 clones, 60% to 80% recorded once. Specimen: PBMCs. The receptors were sampled from a woman aged 50 to 60 in good health and CMV-seropositive.

The chain joins TRBV5-1 to TRBJ2-7; possibly TRBD2 for D (5 bases). Germline V lookup: CDR1 SGHRS, CDR2 YFSETQ. With 4 bases removed from V and 0 bases from J, the gap between germline ends came to 8 bases. The CDR3 is 13 residues long. The CDR3 is CASSGLFSYEQYF. CDR3 coding DNA: TGCGCCAGCAGCGGACTGTTCTCCTACGAGCAGTACTTC.

The rearrangement uses TRBV5-6 and TRBJ1-1; a possible D gene is TRBD1 (6 bases). The germline CDR1 and CDR2 sequences are SGHDT and YYEEEE. Trimming stripped 4 bases from V and 3 bases from J, with 13 bases between. This CDR3 contains 14 residues. The DNA for the CDR3 is TGTGCCAGCAGCCAGCAGGGGCCATACACTGAAGCTTTCTTT. As protein: CASSQQGPYTEAFF.

The chain has TRBV10-3 and TRBJ2-1; D is ambiguous. Germline V gene data show CDR1 as ENHRY and CDR2 as SYGVKD. The CDR3 is made up of 14 amino acids. V lost 2 bases to trimming and J lost 7 bases, with 12 bases between them. In DNA form, the CDR3 reads TGTGCCATCAGTGAGGTGGTCCAACTAAATGAGCAGTTCTTC. Translation gives CAISEVVQLNEQFF.

The J gene is TRBJ2-7, the V gene TRBV7-9, with D perhaps TRBD2 (5 bases). The CDR3 has 15 amino acids. Trimming took 5 bases from V and 4 from J, leaving 18 bases between them. Germline V gives CDR1 SEHNR, CDR2 FQNEAQ (reference sequence). CDR3 sequence reads: CASSLGGENPYEQYF. The CDR3 bases are TGTGCCAGCAGCCTAGGTGGGGAGAATCCGTACGAGCAGTACTTC.

The chain joins TRBV30 to TRBJ2-3; 7 bases match TRBD2. This CDR3 region has 16 residues. Looked up from germline, CDR1 is GTSNPN and CDR2 is SVGIG (reference sequence). The V segment lost 0 bases and the J segment 0 bases; nucleotides outside the gene matches: 6. CDR3 bases: TGTGCCTGGAGTGTTCAGCGGGGTCTGAGCACAGATACGCAGTATTTT. Amino acid sequence: CAWSVQRGLSTDTQYF. Together with reference TRBV30 and TRBJ2-3, the CDR3 gives the full variable domain: SQTIHQWPATLVQPVGSPLSLECTVEGTSNPNLYWYRQAAGRGLQLLFYSVGIGQISSEVPQNLSASRPQDRQFILSSKKLLLSDSGFYLCAWSVQRGLSTDTQYFGPGTRLTVL.

There are a few counts of this clone. The chain joins TRBV2 to TRBJ1-1, with TRBD1 identical over 7 bases. Per the germline V gene, CDR1 is SNHLY and CDR2 is FYNNEI. The CDR3 is made up of 15 amino acids. With V trimmed by 5 bases and J by 0 bases, 6 bases remained unmatched. The CDR3: CASSPRQGLNTEAFF. The CDR3 DNA follows: TGTGCCAGCAGTCCCCGACAGGGATTGAACACTGAAGCTTTCTTT.

This chain links TRBV27 with TRBJ2-7; the match to TRBD2 covers 8 bases. V was clipped by 5 bases and J by 6 bases; unmatched bases: 18. The CDR3 runs 17 residues. The germline gives CDR1 MNHEY, CDR2 SMNVEV (reference sequence). DNA of the CDR3: TGTGCCAGCAGTCGCTGGGGTAGCGGGGATGGTGCAGGCGAGCAGTACTTC. Its translation: CASSRWGSGDGAGEQYF.

This chain joins TRBV5-4 and TRBJ1-2, with a possible D match to TRBD1 (6 bases). The CDR3 is made up of 13 amino acids. V lost 0 bases and J 7 bases, leaving 10 bases between the germline ends. Germline V lookup: CDR1 SGHNT, CDR2 YYREEE (reference sequence). CDR3 nucleotides: TGTGCCAGCAGCTTGGACAGGGATCGTGGCTACACCTTC. Translating it yields CASSLDRDRGYTF.

The chain employs TRBV9 and TRBJ2-3; D remains ambiguous. The ends were cut back, 0 bases at V and 4 bases at J, with 9 bases in the middle. The CDR3 runs to 14 residues. Germline loops: CDR1 SGDLS, CDR2 YYNGEE. The CDR3 loop is CASSVALVPDTQYF. The CDR3 DNA sequence: TGTGCCAGCAGCGTAGCCCTAGTCCCAGATACGCAGTATTTT.

The V and J genes are TRBV20-1 and TRBJ1-2; the D gene is possibly TRBD1 (6 bases). Germline V gives CDR1 DFQATT, CDR2 SNEGSKA (reference sequence). V was pared by 2 bases and J by 10 bases, with 11 bases between. The CDR3 extends over 11 amino acids. CDR3: CSARIRGYYTF. The DNA for the CDR3 is TGCAGTGCTAGAATCAGGGGTTACTACACCTTC.

The gene calls are TRBV7-9 and TRBJ2-7, with 11 bases fitting TRBD1. The CDR3 is made up of 14 amino acids. Trimming removed 5 bases from V and 7 bases from J; junction bases left unmatched: 7. Germline loops: CDR1 SEHNR, CDR2 FQNEAQ (reference sequence). This CDR3 is CASSLGQGAEEQYF. The CDR3 coding sequence is TGTGCCAGCAGCCTAGGACAGGGGGCTGAGGAGCAGTACTTC.

The V and J genes are TRBV2 and TRBJ2-3; 14 bases align to TRBD2. With 6 bases clipped from V and 5 bases from J, the junction kept 7 bases outside the gene matches. Germline values: CDR1 SNHLY, CDR2 FYNNEI. This CDR3 comprises 16 residues. The CDR3 nucleotides read TGTGCCAGCAGCAAGGGACTAGCGGGAGCAGTAGATACGCAGTATTTT. Its translation is CASSKGLAGAVDTQYF.

This chain joins TRBV7-2 and TRBJ1-4; D unresolved. Germline V gene lookup returns CDR1 SGHTA and CDR2 FQGNSA. The germline V and J ends were trimmed by 7 bases and 5 bases, with 14 bases remaining between them. The CDR3 length is 14 residues. The CDR3 region has the DNA TGTGCCAGCACCCTCGTCGGGTGGAATGAAAAACTGTTTTTT. Encoded protein: CASTLVGWNEKLFF.

The V call is TRBV18, the J call TRBJ1-1; a possible D gene is TRBD1 (6 bases). This CDR3 is built from 16 residues. V was cut by 1 base and J by 1 base, with 13 bases left in between. The germline V gene has CDR1 KGHSH and CDR2 LQKENI. The CDR3 region is CASSPRLGTQNTEAFF. Written as DNA, the CDR3 is TGTGCCAGCTCACCACGCCTCGGGACACAGAACACTGAAGCTTTCTTT.